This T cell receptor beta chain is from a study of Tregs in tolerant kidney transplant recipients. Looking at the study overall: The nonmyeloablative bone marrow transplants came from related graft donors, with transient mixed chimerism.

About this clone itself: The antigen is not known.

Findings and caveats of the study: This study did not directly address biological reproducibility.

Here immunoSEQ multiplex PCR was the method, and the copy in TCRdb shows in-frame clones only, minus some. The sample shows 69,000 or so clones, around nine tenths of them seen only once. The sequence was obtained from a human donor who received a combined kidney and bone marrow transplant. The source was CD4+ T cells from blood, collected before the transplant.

CDR3 in amino acids: CASSLGGGETQYF. For the CDR3, the DNA is TGCGCCAGCAGCCTCGGGGGGGGAGAGACCCAGTACTTC. The rearrangement uses TRBV4-1 and TRBJ2-5; 8 positions agree with TRBD2. This CDR3 contains 13 residues. Per the germline V gene, CDR1 is MGHRA and CDR2 is YSYEKL. With 4 bases clipped from V and 4 bases from J, the junction kept 2 bases outside the gene matches.